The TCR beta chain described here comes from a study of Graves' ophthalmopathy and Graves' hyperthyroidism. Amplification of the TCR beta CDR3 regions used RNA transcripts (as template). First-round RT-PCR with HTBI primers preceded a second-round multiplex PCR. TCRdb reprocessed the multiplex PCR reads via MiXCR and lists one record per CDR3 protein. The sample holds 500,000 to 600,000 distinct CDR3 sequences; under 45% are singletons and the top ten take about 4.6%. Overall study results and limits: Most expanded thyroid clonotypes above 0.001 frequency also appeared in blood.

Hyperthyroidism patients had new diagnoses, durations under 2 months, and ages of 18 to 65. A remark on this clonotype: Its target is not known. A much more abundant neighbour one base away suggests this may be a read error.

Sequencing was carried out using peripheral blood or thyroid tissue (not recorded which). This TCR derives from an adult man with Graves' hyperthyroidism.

Here the CDR3 reads CAGSQPGTDGGYTF. Written as DNA, the CDR3 is TGTGCCGGCAGCCAACCGGGGACAGATGGAGGCTACACCTTC. The V gene is TRBV4-2, the J gene TRBJ1-2, with 7 bases lining up with TRBD1. CDR1 LGHNA and CDR2 YNFKEQ come from the germline V gene. The CDR3 totals 14 residues.